This T cell receptor beta chain appears in the sequencing data of a study of cytomegalovirus exposure and HLA in healthy donors. Looking at the study overall: Roughly 89 million unique TCR sequences came from HLA-typed donors in an early release. Study-level findings and limits: V- and J-gene trimming of TCR beta was linked (in a later analysis) to a missense DCLRE1C variant. TCR beta sequences numbering 16,951 were associated with HLA alleles at 0.05 false discovery rate in a later analysis.

Amplification used 60 Vbeta primers and 13 Jbeta primers. The table came from immunoSEQ multiplex PCR; TCRdb's copy has only in-frame clones and leaves some out. The profile covers under 150,000 clones, with roughly 78% appearing a single time and just under 6.5% taken by the ten largest. Germline V CDR1 and CDR2: LNHDA, SQIVND (reference sequence). Trimming cost V 7 bases and J 4 bases, with 10 bases left between them. There are 12 residues in the CDR3. As for this clone: What it binds is unknown.

The source of this sequence is a middle-aged woman in good health and CMV-seronegative. Sequencing was performed on PBMCs. The V and J genes are TRBV19 and TRBJ1-1; tentative D call: TRBD1 (6 bases). This chain's CDR3 is CASKQGGTEAFF. The CDR3 bases are TGTGCCAGTAAACAGGGTGGCACTGAAGCTTTCTTT.